Shown below are 14 T cell receptor beta chains from a single sample sequenced in a study of cytomegalovirus exposure and HLA in healthy donors (dated by TCRdb to 2016 to 2017). Libraries were constructed by the immunoSEQ multiplex PCR assay. For the multiplex PCR, a mixture combining 60 forward primers for TCR Vbeta segments and 13 reverse primers for TCR Jbeta segments was used. What TCRdb holds here is the immuneACCESS table cut down to in-frame rearrangements. Part of the clones is not present; checked against another copy, under half of the missing clones reflect an unresolved V gene, and the others are unexplained. The table for this sample lists 100,000 to 150,000 clones; about 86% of them were counted only once. The leading ten clones occupy around 0.67% of the sample. Material for sequencing was PBMCs. The receptor source for this set is a man in his late teens or twenties in good health and CMV-seronegative.

The rearrangement uses TRBV7-9 and TRBJ2-7, with TRBD1 identical over 10 bases. CDR1 is SEHNR and CDR2 is FQNEAQ in the germline V gene (reference sequence). This CDR3 is built from 15 residues. V was pared by 4 bases and J by 1 base, with 4 bases of the junction left unmatched. CDR3 sequence (DNA): TGTGCCAGCAGCTACAGACAGGGGGCATCCTACGAGCAGTACTTC. Translation: CASSYRQGASYEQYF.

V gene TRBV7-9 combines with J gene TRBJ2-2; unclear D gene. This CDR3 has 16 residues. Trimming cost V 2 bases and J 6 bases, with 16 bases left between them. CDR1 and CDR2 from the germline V gene are SEHNR and FQNEAQ (reference sequence). Here the CDR3 DNA reads TGTGCCAGCAGCTTAATCCTGGGCCTGGATTCCGGGGAGCTGTTTTTT. As protein: CASSLILGLDSGELFF.

The chain joins TRBV6-5 to TRBJ2-3; 12 bases line up with TRBD2. The V segment lost 6 bases and the J segment 6 bases; nucleotides outside the gene matches: 7. The CDR3 is made up of 15 amino acids. Germline CDR1 reads MNHEY; CDR2 reads SVGAGI. The CDR3 is CASRPWTSGEDTQYF. The CDR3 bases are TGTGCCAGCAGACCCTGGACTAGCGGGGAGGATACGCAGTATTTT.

The chain links TRBV7-6 to TRBJ1-2, with TRBD1 identical over 7 bases. The V segment lost 1 base and the J segment 8 bases; nucleotides outside the gene matches: 7. Germline V gives CDR1 SGHVS, CDR2 FNYEAQ. The CDR3 sequence is 14 residues long. The CDR3 DNA reads as TGTGCCAGCAGCTTAGAGGAGGGGGCGGGGGGCTACACCTTC. Its translation: CASSLEEGAGGYTF.

This clone has a handful of counts. The CDR3: CASSFTGTPSYEQYF. CDR3 sequence (DNA): TGTGCCAGCAGCTTTACCGGGACACCATCCTACGAGCAGTACTTC. The V call is TRBV5-8, the J call TRBJ2-7, with TRBD1 as a possible D gene (6 bases). CDR3 size: 15 residues. Germline values: CDR1 SGHTS, CDR2 YDEGEE. V lost 2 bases and J lost 1, with 13 bases in between.

The genes are TRBV19 and TRBJ2-1, with TRBD2 matching over 12 bases. V trimming: 3 bases; J trimming: 6 bases; junction bases outside the gene matches: 9. Germline CDR1 and CDR2: LNHDA and SQIVND (reference sequence). This CDR3 has 17 amino acids. CDR3 in DNA: TGTGCCAGTAGTATCGGGCTAGCGGGGGGGAGACTCAATGAGCAGTTCTTC. This sequence encodes CASSIGLAGGRLNEQFF.

The V gene is TRBV5-1, the J gene TRBJ1-1; D perhaps matches TRBD1 (6 bases). In germline, CDR1 is SGHRS, CDR2 YFSETQ. The V and J ends lost 2 bases and 4 bases respectively, with 15 bases between them. The CDR3 spans 15 residues. CDR3 sequence reads: CASSFRSLGATEAFF. The DNA for the CDR3 is TGCGCCAGCAGCTTTCGTAGTCTGGGGGCCACTGAAGCTTTCTTT.

The chain recombines TRBV7-9 with TRBJ2-1, with a tentative D call TRBD1 (5 bases). The ends were cut back, 3 bases at V and 4 bases at J, with 16 bases in the middle. Germline lookup yields CDR1 SEHNR and CDR2 FQNEAQ (reference sequence). The CDR3 has 16 residues. The CDR3 DNA reads as TGTGCCAGCAGCTTGACTGTAGGGGTAGGATACAATGAGCAGTTCTTC. Amino acid sequence: CASSLTVGVGYNEQFF. Filled out from reference TRBV7-9 and TRBJ2-1, the complete variable domain reads DTGVSQNPRHKITKRGQNVTFRCDPISEHNRLYWYRQTLGQGPEFLTYFQNEAQLEKSRLLSDRFSAERPKGSFSTLEIQRTEQGDSAMYLCASSLTVGVGYNEQFFGPGTRLTVL.

This chain links TRBV28 with TRBJ2-1; 9 positions match TRBD2. CDR3 length: 16 residues. The germline CDR1 and CDR2 sequences are MDHEN and SYDVKM. V was clipped by 1 base and J by 6 bases; unmatched bases: 7. For the CDR3, the DNA is TGTGCCAGCAGTTTATTTGGCGGGGGGGCTCTCAATGAGCAGTTCTTC. Protein product: CASSLFGGGALNEQFF.

The V gene is TRBV15, the J gene TRBJ1-4; 9 bases fit TRBD1. The CDR3 extends over 16 amino acids. Trimming removed 6 bases from V and 6 bases from J; junction bases left unmatched: 11. Germline V gene lookup returns CDR1 LNHNV and CDR2 YYDKDF (reference sequence). The CDR3 here is CATRVRRDRAYEKLFF. Here the CDR3 DNA reads TGTGCCACCAGGGTACGACGGGACAGGGCCTATGAAAAACTGTTTTTT.

The chain employs TRBV30 and TRBJ2-1; 11 bases are shared with TRBD2. Trimming took 8 bases from V and 5 from J; bases not matched to a gene: 5. The CDR3 sequence is 13 residues long. Germline-derived CDR1 and CDR2 are GTSNPN and SVGIG (reference sequence). The DNA of the CDR3 is TGTGCCCGGACTAGCGGGCTACACAATGAGCAGTTCTTC. It yields the protein CARTSGLHNEQFF.

This clone was counted once. The chain joins TRBV7-9 to TRBJ2-5; 11 bases match TRBD2. Germline CDR1 and CDR2: SEHNR and FQNEAQ (reference sequence). CDR3 length: 14 amino acids. Trimming removed 4 bases from V and 3 bases from J; junction bases left unmatched: 1. CDR3 sequence: CASSSLAGEETQYF. CDR3 nucleotides: TGTGCCAGCAGCTCACTAGCGGGGGAAGAGACCCAGTACTTC.

The gene calls are TRBV7-6 and TRBJ1-2; 7 bases agree with TRBD1. The V segment lost 5 bases and the J segment 10 bases; nucleotides outside the gene matches: 10. The CDR3 is made up of 13 amino acids. The germline CDR1 and CDR2 sequences are SGHVS and FNYEAQ. The CDR3, as DNA: TGTGCCAGCAGCCTTCAGGGGGGAGGTGACTACACCTTC. As protein: CASSLQGGGDYTF.

V is TRBV2 and J is TRBJ1-2; 7 nucleotides line up with TRBD1. In germline, CDR1 is SNHLY, CDR2 FYNNEI. The CDR3 spans 13 residues. The V gene end was trimmed by 11 bases and the J gene end by 4 bases; junction bases not matched to a gene: 10. In nucleotides, the CDR3 is TGTGCCGGCTCACGGGACAGTATCTATGGCTACACCTTC. Its translation is CAGSRDSIYGYTF.